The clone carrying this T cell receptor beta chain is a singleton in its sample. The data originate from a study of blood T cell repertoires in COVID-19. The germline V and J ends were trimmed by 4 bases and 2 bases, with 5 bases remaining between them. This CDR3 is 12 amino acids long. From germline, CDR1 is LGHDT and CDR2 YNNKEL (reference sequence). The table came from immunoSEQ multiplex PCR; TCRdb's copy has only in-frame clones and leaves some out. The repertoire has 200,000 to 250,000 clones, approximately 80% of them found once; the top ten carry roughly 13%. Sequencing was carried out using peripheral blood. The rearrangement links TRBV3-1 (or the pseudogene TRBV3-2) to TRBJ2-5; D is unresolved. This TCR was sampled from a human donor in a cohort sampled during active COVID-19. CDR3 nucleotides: TGTGCCAGCAGCCCCTTTCAAGAGACCCAGTACTTC. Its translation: CASSPFQETQYF.